The entry below describes one TCR beta chain. Sequence at one end of the junction differs from germline and may be a read error. This sample is part of a study of blood T cell repertoires in COVID-19. Germline V gives CDR1 SGHRS, CDR2 YFSETQ. The CDR3 loop spans 12 amino acids. Original data processing: For nucleated cells, counts were estimated from reference gene primer amplification. TCRdb's copy holds only in-frame clones and misses some; the assay was immunoSEQ multiplex PCR. Clonal size and the V and J genes are those of that table, whereas D and trimming came from the DNA. The sample carries about 23,000 clones, under 95% recorded once.

The sequence came from a woman aged 45-65 years with active COVID-19. This chain joins TRBV5-1 and TRBJ2-7; 7 bases line up with TRBD2. Sequencing input: peripheral blood. CDR3 coding DNA: TGCGCCAGCAGCCCAACGGGGGACTATCCCCGCTTC. This encodes CASSPTGDYPRF.